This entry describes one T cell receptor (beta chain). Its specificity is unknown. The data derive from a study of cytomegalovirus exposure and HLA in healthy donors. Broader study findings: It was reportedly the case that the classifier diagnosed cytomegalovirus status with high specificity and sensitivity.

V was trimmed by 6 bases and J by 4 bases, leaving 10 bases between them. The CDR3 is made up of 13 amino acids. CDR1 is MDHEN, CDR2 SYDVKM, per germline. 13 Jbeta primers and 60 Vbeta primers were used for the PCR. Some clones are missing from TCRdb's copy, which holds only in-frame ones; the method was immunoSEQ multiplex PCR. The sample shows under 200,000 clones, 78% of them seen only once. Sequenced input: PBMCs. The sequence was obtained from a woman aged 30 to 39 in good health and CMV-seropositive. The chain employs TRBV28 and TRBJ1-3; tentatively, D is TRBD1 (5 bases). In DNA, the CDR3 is TGTGCCAGCAGGCGAAACAGGGGAAACACCATATATTTT. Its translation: CASRRNRGNTIYF.